The clone carrying this T cell receptor beta chain was seen ten or more times. Its antigen is still unknown. CDR3 length: 13 residues. V was cut by 3 bases and J by 0 bases, with 6 bases left in between. TCRdb reprocessed the 5' RACE reads with MiXCR, giving one entry per CDR3 protein. Here the sample spans 200,000 to 300,000 distinct CDR3 sequences, approximately 9% being singletons. The data stem from a study of CD8 T cells in ankylosing spondylitis. Overall study results and limits: Seemingly characteristic of ankylosing spondylitis blood was a TCR beta motif consisting of under ten highly homologous variants. Disease-linked clones reportedly showed significant enrichment in matched ankylosing spondylitis synovial fluid.

Material for sequencing was blood, either unsorted or a sorted T cell fraction (not recorded which). The receptor was isolated from a male donor with ankylosing spondylitis or in good health (not recorded which). This sequence joins TRBV12-3 or TRBV12-4 and TRBJ2-7; no clear D. The CDR3 nucleotides are TGTGCCAGCAGTTTTGACAACTCCTACGAGCAGTACTTC. Translating gives CASSFDNSYEQYF.